This T cell receptor (gamma chain) originates from a study of Vδ1+ human thymocytes. Turning to this clone: No antigen is known for it.

Study conclusions and caveats: Around 20% of thymic delta-chain sequences were Vdelta2, with few Vdelta3, unlike blood Vdelta1+ controls. Thymic TRG and TRD repertoires appeared highly polyclonal, with Gaussian CDR3 length distributions.

The CDR3 is 13 residues long. Germline V lookup: CDR1 VTNTFY, CDR2 YDVSTARD (reference sequence). V lost 2 bases to trimming and J lost 9 bases; unmatched junction nucleotides: 10. After alphabeta T cell depletion, CD3+ Vdelta1+ Vdelta2- thymocytes were sorted. Sorted Vdelta1+ thymocytes were roughly 96% to 99.6% pure. The template was reverse-transcribed extracted RNA. CDR3 amplicons came from multiplex PCR with pooled V-gene forward and constant-region reverse primers. TCRdb called clones from the multiplex PCR reads again using CATT. The sample holds 36,000 or so gamma-chain clones; 20% are singletons and the top ten take 1.9%.

The sample was Vdelta1+ gamma-delta thymocytes from the thymus. Subset given: FACS-sorted CD3+ TCRalphabeta- TCRVdelta1+ TCRVdelta2- thymocytes. The chain uses TRGV3 and TRGJ1 or TRGJ2. The clonotype originates from a girl in the first two years of life who had congenital heart surgery. CDR3 protein: CATWDTCLIKKLF. For the CDR3, the DNA is TGTGCCACCTGGGACACCTGCTTAATTAAGAAACTCTTT.